This T cell receptor (beta chain) was sequenced for a study of cytomegalovirus exposure and HLA in healthy donors. The CDR3 consists of 15 residues. CDR1 is SGHDN, CDR2 FVKESK, per germline. Trimming pared 0 bases from V and 3 bases from J, leaving 11 bases between. Donors in the study were healthy people who gave bone marrow. The PCR contained 60 Vbeta and 13 Jbeta primers. The method was immunoSEQ multiplex PCR; TCRdb's version includes in-frame clones alone and lacks a portion of them. The sample lists over 150,000 clones, over 75% seen once, with approximately 4.5% in the top ten. This clone was seen a few times.

The source is a man aged 35 to 55 in good health and CMV-seronegative. The chain employs TRBV14 and TRBJ1-2; D ambiguous. Sequencing was done on a sample of PBMCs. The CDR3 spells CASSQDEGRYYGYTF. The CDR3 DNA sequence: TGTGCCAGCAGCCAAGATGAGGGCAGGTACTATGGCTACACCTTC.